This entry describes one T cell receptor beta chain. Its antigen is not known. This CDR3 is also generated by other DNA sequences in the sample. Clones were sequenced by immunoSEQ multiplex PCR, and TCRdb holds only the in-frame ones, with some missing. The sample lists about 1,500,000 clones; around 97% were seen once. Germline assignment: CDR1 LNHDA and CDR2 SQIVND (reference sequence). This CDR3 is 13 amino acids long. Deletions cut 3 bases from V and 2 bases from J, with 8 bases between. These data originate in a study of shared clonotypes between healthy human individuals. Findings and caveats of the study: The study found lower generation probabilities in non-shared clonotypes than in those shared by all four donors.

This receptor was obtained from a man younger than 45 in good health. The specimen was naive CD4+ T cells sorted from blood. The subset here: CD45RA+ positively selected. This chain connects TRBV19 to TRBJ2-7; D call uncertain. In DNA form, the CDR3 reads TGTGCCAGTAGTATCGGCACGACCTACGAGCAGTACTTC. Residues: CASSIGTTYEQYF.